This TCR beta chain was recorded in a study of cytomegalovirus exposure and HLA in healthy donors. V lost 5 bases and J lost 5, with 18 bases in between. Germline CDR1 reads KGHSH; CDR2 reads LQKENI. The CDR3 loop spans 15 amino acids. This clone was observed once. PCR used 60 Vbeta primers and 13 Jbeta primers. Produced via immunoSEQ multiplex PCR; TCRdb's table is partial and in-frame only. The sample yields about 200,000 clones, roughly 80% seen once. The sample was PBMCs. The source of this sequence is a woman under 40 in good health and CMV-seronegative. The chain uses TRBV18 and TRBJ2-5; D is unresolved. The CDR3 region is CASSLSRRFDETQYF. CDR3 nucleotides: TGTGCCAGCTCATTATCTCGCAGGTTCGATGAGACCCAGTACTTC. Using reference TRBV18 and TRBJ2-5 for the parts outside the CDR3, the full variable domain is NAGVMQNPRHLVRRRGQEARLRCSPMKGHSHVYWYRQLPEEGLKFMVYLQKENIIDESGMPKERFSAEFPKEGPSILRIQQVVRGDSAAYFCASSLSRRFDETQYFGPGTRLLVL.